Shown below are 9 T cell receptor beta chains from a single sample sequenced in a study of glioma-infiltrating T cells. Amplification of TCR alpha and beta CDR3 regions from RNA used iRepertoire nested multiplex PCR. TCRdb reprocessed the multiplex PCR reads with MiXCR, giving one entry per CDR3 protein. The sample has about 180,000 distinct CDR3 sequences; roughly 45% are singletons. The sequenced sample consisted of glioma tissue, nonneoplastic brain tissue, or PBMCs (not recorded which). The receptors derive from a human donor with low-grade glioma or glioblastoma, undergoing nonglioma brain surgery, or in good health (not recorded which).

In regard to this clonotype: A much larger clone differs from this one at a single base, so this may be a read error. This chain joins TRBV28 and TRBJ2-7; 9 nucleotides agree with TRBD1. With V trimmed by 6 bases and J by 3 bases, 6 bases remained unmatched. The CDR3 covers 14 residues. CDR1 is MDHEN, CDR2 SYDVKM, per germline. CDR3 DNA sequence: TGTGCCAGCAGGACGACAGGGGGTTACTACGAGCAGTACTTC. Its protein product is CASRTTGGYYEQYF.

Comment on this clonotype: Being one base from a much bigger clone, this may be a read error. The chain carries TRBV3-1 and TRBJ2-7; D is unresolved. The length of the CDR3 is 12 residues. CDR1 is LGHDT, CDR2 YNNKEL, per germline (reference sequence). The CDR3 DNA reads TGTGCCAGCAGACAAGGAAGCTACGAGCAGTACTTC. Amino acids: CASRQGSYEQYF.

This clonotype has a count of ten or more. The rearrangement joins TRBV10-3 to TRBJ1-3; D call uncertain. The V gene lost 5 bases and the J gene lost 0 bases, with 8 bases spanning the gap. The CDR3 runs to 14 residues. Germline assignment: CDR1 ENHRY and CDR2 SYGVKD. The CDR3 sequence is CAISTDFSGNTIYF. The CDR3 nucleotides are TGTGCCATCAGTACGGACTTCTCTGGAAACACCATATATTTT.

This clonotype was counted many times. This sequence joins TRBV6-1 and TRBJ2-1; D gene uncertain. The germline V gene has CDR1 MNHNS and CDR2 SASEGT. The CDR3 sequence is 14 residues long. The ends were cut back, 6 bases at V and 5 bases at J, with 14 bases in the middle. The CDR3 loop is CASRRLGENNEQFF. The CDR3 DNA follows: TGTGCCAGCAGGCGGCTAGGCGAGAACAATGAGCAGTTCTTC.

This clonotype has just one count. Germline and junction disagree at one end, which may indicate a read error. The V and J genes are TRBV3-1 and TRBJ2-1; D is undetermined. CDR1 LGHDT and CDR2 YNNKEL come from the germline V gene (reference sequence). The CDR3 sequence is 15 residues long. The CDR3 DNA follows: TGTGCCAGCAGACAAGATCTGAGCCGCGGCGGTGAGCAGTTCTTC. This translates into CASRQDLSRGGEQFF.

As concerns this clonotype: One end of the junction varies from germline; a read error may be responsible. This rearrangement joins TRBV7-2 to TRBJ2-3; D assignment may be TRBD1 or TRBD2 (5 bases each). Germline V CDR1 and CDR2: SGHTA, FQGNSA. The CDR3 sequence is 17 residues long. The CDR3 protein is CASSQAGNSEVTDTQYF. The DNA for the CDR3 is TGCGCCAGCAGCCAAGCAGGGAATAGCGAGGTAACAGATACGCAGTATTTT. Using reference TRBV7-2 and TRBJ2-3 for the parts outside the CDR3, the full variable domain is GAGVSQSPSNKVTEKGKDVELRCDPISGHTALYWYRQSLGQGLEFLIYFQGNSAPDKSGLPSDRFSAERTGGSVSTLTIQRTQQEDSAVYLCASSQAGNSEVTDTQYFGPGTRLTVL.

This chain uses TRBV30 with TRBJ2-5; TRBD1 agrees at 10 bases. Germline trimming cut 0 bases from V and 4 bases from J; bases unmatched to any gene: 5. The CDR3 totals 15 residues. CDR1 and CDR2 (germline): GTSNPN, SVGIG (reference sequence). The CDR3 coding sequence is TGTGCCTGGAGTGTACGTGACAGGGGGCGAGAGACCCAGTACTTC. Its protein product is CAWSVRDRGRETQYF.

This clonotype was observed a single time. A much larger clone differs from this one at a single base, so this may be a read error. The J gene is TRBJ2-1, the V gene TRBV5-1, with a weak D call TRBD2 (5 bases). Germline-derived CDR1 and CDR2 are SGHRS and YFSETQ. This CDR3 comprises 12 residues. V lost 6 bases and J lost 8, with 12 bases in between. CDR3 DNA: TGCGCCAGCATCTCGGCCGGGGATGAGCAGTTCTTC. It is translated as CASISAGDEQFF.

This clonotype was observed once. Its ends do not fully match the called genes, so a read error is possible. The chain joins TRBV6-1 to TRBJ2-5, with 12 positions matching TRBD2. CDR3 length: 17 residues. Germline V CDR1 and CDR2: MNHNS, SASEGT. Here the CDR3 reads CASRQGLAGMYQESQYF. In DNA form, the CDR3 reads TGTGCCAGCAGACAAGGACTAGCGGGGATGTACCAAGAGAGCCAGTACTTC.